The entry below gives a single T cell receptor (beta chain) sequence along with its context. Its antigen is unknown. Clones were read by immunoSEQ multiplex PCR, and TCRdb kept only the in-frame ones, dropping some. Of about 190,000 clones in the sample, approximately 80% were seen once. The data belong to a study of cytomegalovirus exposure and HLA in healthy donors. Study-wide context: Later, an analysis reported that the 130 or so validation repertoires had used the same platform as the 666 first-cohort repertoires.

Study findings and constraints: In vitro, a few CMV-associated chains proved specific for CMV antigens. The classifier reportedly diagnosed cytomegalovirus status with high sensitivity and specificity. The authors listed approximately 160 TCR beta chains as cytomegalovirus-associated.

Germline trimming cut 5 bases from V and 2 bases from J; bases unmatched to any gene: 4. CDR1 is LNHDA and CDR2 is SQIVND in the germline V gene (reference sequence). The CDR3 spans 15 residues. The TCR sequence derives from a man between 18 and 35 years old in good health and CMV-seropositive. Sample: PBMCs. The chain joins TRBV19 to TRBJ1-5; 9 bases line up with TRBD1. The DNA of the CDR3 is TGTGCCAGTAGTGCACAGGGGGCGCGCAATCAGCCCCAGCATTTT. Its protein is CASSAQGARNQPQHF.